The entry that follows covers one TCR beta chain sequence. Its recognized antigen is unknown. The record has no base qualities; no much larger clone is one base away. This sample is part of a study of blood T cell repertoires in COVID-19 (dated by TCRdb to 2019 to 2021). In terms of the full investigation: Samples covering the acute and convalescent phases of COVID-19 were provided by collaborators in the United States, Italy and Spain. The material from the prospective study consisted of cDNA or gDNA derived from T cells, B-cell-depleted T cells, or PBMCs. The dataset comprised deeply sampled blood TCRbeta repertoires from subjects exposed to, actively infected with, or recovered from COVID-19. The repertoires were released in a freely available public database meant as a resource for research on the immune response to SARS-CoV-2. Samples came from the ongoing ImmuneRACE study (first 160 participants) plus 1,254 subjects from 6 global collaborators. A de-identified subject ID, COVID-19 status, age in years and sex were almost always included in the sample metadata. HLA class I and class II types, where available, came from metadata supplied by the sample provider rather than from assay-based typing. Beyond this particular receptor, the publication reports: The amount of clinical and demographic metadata varied by source and participant and was provided uncurated.

TCRbeta CDR3 regions were amplified from genomic DNA by means of the immunoSEQ Assay, a bias-controlled multiplex PCR. In the original analysis: The number of nucleated cells in each sample was estimated by amplification of reference gene primers within the assay. Sequence reads were collapsed and filtered to measure the absolute abundance of every unique TCRbeta CDR3 rearrangement. For each sample, productive Simpson clonality was calculated as the square root of Simpson's diversity index over productive rearrangements. In TCRdb, the immuneACCESS table is reduced to in-frame sequences with V and J assigned. These tables do not hold every clone; where another copy was compared, an unresolved V gene accounts for under half, and the others remain unexplained. From that table come the V and J calls and clone size; the DNA was used to work out D and trimming. The sample profile shows roughly 130,000 clones; approximately 89% of them were found once. The ten biggest clones cover 3% to 4% of the sample.

Taken from cysteine to phenylalanine, the CDR3 has 11 residues. The CDR3 DNA has 33 bases and is translated from base 1. CDR1 is given as LNHDA and CDR2 as SQIVND, both from the germline V gene (reference sequence). V and J lose 6 bases and 6 bases, and a span of 8 bases separates them. Each collaborating institution followed its own protocols to collect whole blood in K2EDTA tubes. Collaborator samples were shipped for TCRbeta analysis as frozen whole blood, isolated PBMCs, or DNA extracted from either sample type. The rearrangement joined TRBV19 to TRBJ1-2; TRBD1 is a weak D gene call, 6 bases matching. Sequenced input: peripheral blood. The receptor's source is a woman between 55 and 75 years old with acute or convalescent COVID-19. The CDR3 protein sequence reads: CASRTGHGYTF. The nucleotides are TGTGCCAGTAGGACAGGCCATGGCTACACCTTC.